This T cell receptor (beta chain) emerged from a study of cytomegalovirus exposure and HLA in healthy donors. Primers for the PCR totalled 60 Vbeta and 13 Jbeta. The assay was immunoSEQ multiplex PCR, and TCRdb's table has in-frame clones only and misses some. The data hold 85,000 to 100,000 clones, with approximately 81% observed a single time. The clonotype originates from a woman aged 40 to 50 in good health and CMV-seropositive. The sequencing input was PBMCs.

The CDR3 sequence is CASSQAGTSGSDEQYF. Here the CDR3 DNA reads TGTGCCAGCAGCCAAGCCGGGACTAGCGGGAGTGACGAGCAGTACTTC. The rearrangement uses TRBV4-2 and TRBJ2-5; 14 bases line up with TRBD2. Matching the DNA end better, TRBJ2-7 makes the J call doubtful. Germline CDR1 and CDR2: LGHNA and YNFKEQ. The CDR3 has 16 residues.